Following are 25 T cell receptor beta chains from one sample sequenced in a study of identical twins. TCRdb reprocessed the 5' RACE reads via MiXCR and lists one record per CDR3 protein. The sample comprises 1.5 million or so distinct CDR3 sequences, 32% of which are singletons, and around 0.3% rests with the top ten. Sequenced material: cord blood. The receptors originated from a newborn girl in good health.

This chain joins TRBV2 and TRBJ1-4, with D unresolved. Per the germline V gene, CDR1 is SNHLY and CDR2 is FYNNEI. V shed 4 bases and J shed 8 bases, with 11 bases lying between them. This CDR3 is built from 13 residues. CDR3 amino acids: CASSVSGPEKLFF. The CDR3, as DNA: TGTGCCAGCAGTGTGTCCGGCCCCGAAAAACTGTTTTTT.

The rearrangement uses TRBV4-1 and TRBJ2-1; 7 positions match TRBD2. J gave up 4 bases and V 0 bases, and 9 bases lay outside the gene matches. CDR3 length equals 17 residues. CDR1 MGHRA and CDR2 YSYEKL come from the germline V gene. CDR3 sequence: CASSQDKLAVKYNEQFF. CDR3 in DNA: TGCGCCAGCAGCCAAGATAAGCTAGCGGTGAAGTACAATGAGCAGTTCTTC.

The chain employs TRBV20-1 and TRBJ2-1; 7 bases are a match to TRBD2. Germline V gives CDR1 DFQATT, CDR2 SNEGSKA (reference sequence). V was pared by 6 bases and J by 8 bases, with 4 bases of the junction left unmatched. The CDR3 sequence is 11 residues long. The CDR3 protein is CSAGLGDEQFF. CDR3 nucleotides: TGCAGTGCCGGACTAGGGGATGAGCAGTTCTTC.

This clonotype was observed a handful of times. This sequence joins TRBV27 and TRBJ2-7; D might be TRBD1 (6 bases). The germline CDR1 and CDR2 sequences are MNHEY and SMNVEV (reference sequence). Trimming cost V 5 bases and J 4 bases, with 12 bases left between them. There are 13 residues in the CDR3. As DNA, the CDR3 is TGTGCCAGCAGTCTAATTCAGGGGTACGAGCAGTACTTC. Protein: CASSLIQGYEQYF.

This clonotype was detected only a few times. V gene TRBV6-5 combines with J gene TRBJ2-5, with a weak D call TRBD1 (6 bases). Germline values: CDR1 MNHEY, CDR2 SVGAGI. Trimming cost V 2 bases and J 5 bases, with 12 bases left between them. The CDR3 runs to 14 residues. CDR3: CASSYRPGDETQYF. The DNA of the CDR3 is TGTGCCAGCAGTTACCGGCCAGGGGACGAGACCCAGTACTTC.

The chain employs TRBV27 and TRBJ2-4; 8 nucleotides agree with TRBD2. The CDR3 runs 16 residues. Germline CDR1 is MNHEY and CDR2 is SMNVEV (reference sequence). The ends lost 3 bases at V and 6 bases at J; junction bases unmatched: 10. The CDR3 spells CASSFSTGGRGNIQYF. The DNA for the CDR3 is TGTGCCAGCAGTTTTTCAACGGGGGGGCGGGGAAACATTCAGTACTTC.

Only a few counts were recorded for this clonotype. V and J are TRBV20-1 and TRBJ1-2; D not certain. From germline, CDR1 is DFQATT and CDR2 SNEGSKA (reference sequence). This CDR3 has 12 residues. Deletions cut 3 bases from V and 8 bases from J, with 13 bases between. CDR3: CSARGGGLGYTF. The CDR3 DNA reads TGCAGTGCTAGGGGAGGTGGGTTAGGCTACACCTTC.

This clonotype has more than one count but fewer than ten. This rearrangement joins TRBV29-1 to TRBJ2-7, with TRBD2 matching over 9 bases. Trimming at V came to 7 bases and at J to 2 bases, leaving 12 bases not matched to a gene. The CDR3 contains 15 residues. Germline CDR1 SQVTM, CDR2 ANQGSEA. The CDR3, as DNA: TGCAGCGCTTCGACGGCGGGAGGGGACCCCTACGAGCAGTACTTC. Its translation: CSASTAGGDPYEQYF.

The CDR3 nucleotides are TGTGCCAGCAGCGTCTCATCAGGGCCCTACGAGCAGTACTTC. This gives the protein CASSVSSGPYEQYF. The chain couples TRBV9 to TRBJ2-7, with D tentatively TRBD1 (5 bases). The CDR3 has 14 amino acids. V lost 2 bases to trimming and J lost 2 bases, with 11 bases between them. The germline V gene has CDR1 SGDLS and CDR2 YYNGEE.

The V call is TRBV7-9, the J call TRBJ2-7; TRBD2 matches 9 bases. The DNA matches TRBJ2-5 better at its end, which makes the J call doubtful. The CDR3 loop spans 18 amino acids. CDR1 SEHNR and CDR2 FQNEAQ come from the germline V gene (reference sequence). CDR3 protein: CASSLLLGWAGGRETQYF. The CDR3, as DNA: TGTGCCAGCAGCTTACTTCTTGGTTGGGCGGGAGGGAGAGAGACCCAGTACTTC.

This clonotype was seen at least ten times. The J gene is TRBJ2-7, the V gene TRBV5-1; TRBD1 might be the D (6 bases). V dropped 4 bases and J dropped 3 bases, with 14 bases sitting between them. The CDR3 has 14 amino acids. Germline CDR1 is SGHRS and CDR2 is YFSETQ. In DNA form, the CDR3 reads TGCGCCAGCAGCCTCCCCGACAGGAACTACGAGCAGTACTTC. Translating gives CASSLPDRNYEQYF. Combining the CDR3 with reference TRBV5-1 and TRBJ2-7 gives the whole variable domain KAGVTQTPRYLIKTRGQQVTLSCSPISGHRSVSWYQQTPGQGLQFLFEYFSETQRNKGNFPGRFSGRQFSNSRSEMNVSTLELGDSALYLCASSLPDRNYEQYFGPGTRLTVT.

The chain recombines TRBV14 with TRBJ2-1; 7 bases agree with TRBD2. Trimming removed 8 bases from V and 2 bases from J; junction bases left unmatched: 6. Germline-derived CDR1 and CDR2 are SGHDN and FVKESK. The CDR3 totals 14 residues. The CDR3: CASLGAGAYNEQFF. The CDR3 DNA follows: TGTGCCAGCCTTGGGGCGGGAGCCTACAATGAGCAGTTCTTC.

The chain joins TRBV20-1 to TRBJ2-7; D possibly corresponds to TRBD2 (6 bases). V was pared by 1 base and J by 0 bases, with 10 bases between. This CDR3 contains 14 residues. CDR1 is DFQATT and CDR2 is SNEGSKA in the germline V gene (reference sequence). In nucleotides, the CDR3 is TGCAGTGCTAGAGGTGGGACTCGCTCCTACGAGCAGTACTTC. Its translation is CSARGGTRSYEQYF.

The V gene is TRBV4-1, the J gene TRBJ1-5, with D possibly matching TRBD1 (6 bases). The CDR3 is 13 residues long. Germline CDR1 is MGHRA and CDR2 is YSYEKL. The ends were cut back, 5 bases at V and 5 bases at J, with 10 bases in the middle. In nucleotides, the CDR3 is TGCGCCAGCAGCGGACAGACACATCAGCCCCAGCATTTT. Its protein is CASSGQTHQPQHF.

The chain joins TRBV20-1 to TRBJ2-3; 14 nucleotides match TRBD2. Germline CDR1 reads DFQATT; CDR2 reads SNEGSKA (reference sequence). Trimming took 0 bases from V and 6 from J; bases not matched to a gene: 8. This CDR3 has 17 residues. The CDR3 protein is CSARDWRLAGGRDTQYF. CDR3 nucleotide sequence: TGCAGTGCTAGAGATTGGAGACTAGCGGGGGGGCGGGATACGCAGTATTTT.

This sequence joins TRBV5-1 and TRBJ1-4; D might be TRBD1 (5 bases). Between the trimmed V and J ends, which lost 0 bases and 8 bases, there was a span of 11 bases. Germline V lookup: CDR1 SGHRS, CDR2 YFSETQ. The CDR3 sequence is 14 residues long. CDR3 coding DNA: TGCGCCAGCAGCTTGGACGGGGGGAGAGAAAAACTGTTTTTT. It encodes CASSLDGGREKLFF. Together with reference TRBV5-1 and TRBJ1-4, the CDR3 gives the full variable domain: KAGVTQTPRYLIKTRGQQVTLSCSPISGHRSVSWYQQTPGQGLQFLFEYFSETQRNKGNFPGRFSGRQFSNSRSEMNVSTLELGDSALYLCASSLDGGREKLFFGSGTQLSVL.

The chain links TRBV10-3 to TRBJ1-2; TRBD1 is a possible D gene (6 bases). Deletions cut 3 bases from V and 3 bases from J, with 8 bases between. The CDR3 has 13 residues. Germline V lookup: CDR1 ENHRY, CDR2 SYGVKD. CDR3 amino acids: CAISDPGDYGYTF. CDR3 sequence (DNA): TGTGCCATCAGTGACCCAGGGGACTATGGCTACACCTTC.

Only a few counts were recorded for this clonotype. The chain employs TRBV20-1 and TRBJ2-3, with TRBD2 identical over 9 bases. The CDR3 covers 14 residues. After removal of 4 bases from V and 2 bases from J, the junction contained 4 bases not matched to a gene. CDR1 and CDR2 (germline): DFQATT, SNEGSKA (reference sequence). The CDR3 reads CSAIKRGATDTQYF. DNA for the CDR3: TGCAGTGCTATTAAGCGGGGGGCCACAGATACGCAGTATTTT.

With regard to this clonotype: A clone one base away is much larger, so this may be a read error. In DNA form, the CDR3 reads TGTGCCAGCAGTTCATGGTTCGGGGAGCAGTACTTC. Encoded protein: CASSSWFGEQYF. V and J are TRBV27 and TRBJ2-7; no definite D call. Trimming left V 4 bases short and J 7 bases short, with 11 bases between. Germline V gene lookup returns CDR1 MNHEY and CDR2 SMNVEV (reference sequence). This CDR3 contains 12 residues.

The chain recombines TRBV5-1 with TRBJ1-1, with D maybe TRBD1 (6 bases). CDR1 and CDR2 from the germline V gene are SGHRS and YFSETQ. The CDR3 totals 17 residues. V was pared by 0 bases and J by 0 bases, with 15 bases between. DNA for the CDR3: TGCGCCAGCAGCTTGGGGGGGGCTGGGGAACTGAACACTGAAGCTTTCTTT. Its translation is CASSLGGAGELNTEAFF.

This clonotype was seen more than once but under ten times. This chain uses TRBV20-1 with TRBJ1-2; D possibly corresponds to TRBD1 (6 bases). The germline V and J ends were trimmed by 1 base and 4 bases, with 16 bases remaining between them. Germline CDR1 and CDR2: DFQATT and SNEGSKA (reference sequence). This CDR3 spans 15 amino acids. The CDR3 DNA reads as TGCAGTGCTAGAGCCGGGAAGGGGGACCCCTATGGCTACACCTTC. Its protein is CSARAGKGDPYGYTF.

This clonotype was picked up a small number of times. CDR3 DNA: TGTGCCAGCAGTTCGGACAGCCACAATCAGCCCCAGCATTTT. Amino acids: CASSSDSHNQPQHF. The chain combines TRBV6-6 with TRBJ1-5; maybe TRBD1 (6 bases). The CDR3 covers 14 residues. V lost 4 bases and J 3 bases, leaving 10 bases between the germline ends. The germline V gene has CDR1 MNHNY and CDR2 SVGAGI (reference sequence).

This chain links TRBV28 with TRBJ1-6; D uncertain. V was clipped by 6 bases and J by 10 bases, with 10 bases between them. The germline gives CDR1 MDHEN, CDR2 SYDVKM. The CDR3 sequence is 12 residues long. The CDR3 here is CASSLTSSPLHF. The CDR3, as DNA: TGTGCCAGCAGCTTAACGTCCTCACCCCTCCACTTT.

There are many counts of this clonotype. V usage is TRBV29-1 and J usage is TRBJ2-7, with 10 positions matching TRBD2. CDR3 length equals 13 residues. Germline CDR1 is SQVTM and CDR2 is ANQGSEA. J was trimmed by 2 bases and V by 6 bases; bases with no gene match: 4. In DNA, the CDR3 is TGCAGCGTAGTAACTAGCGGGGCCTACGAGCAGTACTTC. Residues: CSVVTSGAYEQYF.

CDR3 sequence reads: CASTPGDSSYEQYF. CDR3 nucleotide sequence: TGTGCCAGCACCCCCGGGGATAGCTCCTACGAGCAGTACTTC. The chain links TRBV4-2 to TRBJ2-7; tentatively, D is TRBD2 (5 bases). The germline V gene has CDR1 LGHNA and CDR2 YNFKEQ. Trimming removed 7 bases from V and 0 bases from J, with 13 bases in between. The CDR3 consists of 14 residues.